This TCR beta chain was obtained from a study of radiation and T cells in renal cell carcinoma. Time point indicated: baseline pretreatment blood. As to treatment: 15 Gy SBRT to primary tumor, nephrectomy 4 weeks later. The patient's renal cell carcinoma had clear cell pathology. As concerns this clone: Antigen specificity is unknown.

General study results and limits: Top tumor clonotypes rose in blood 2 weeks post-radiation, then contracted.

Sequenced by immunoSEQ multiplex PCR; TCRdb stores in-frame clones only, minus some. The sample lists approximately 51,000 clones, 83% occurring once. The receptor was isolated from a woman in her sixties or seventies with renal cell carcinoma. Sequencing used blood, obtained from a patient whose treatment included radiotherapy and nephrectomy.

CDR3 loop: CASSMGPGITETQYF. In DNA, the CDR3 is TGTGCCAGTAGTATGGGCCCGGGCATAACAGAGACCCAGTACTTC. The chain carries TRBV19 and TRBJ2-5; D gene unclear. The CDR3 has 15 amino acids. Per germline, CDR1 LNHDA and CDR2 SQIVND (reference sequence). The V end was cut by 3 bases, the J end by 4 bases, with 15 bases between.